This entry lists 3 T cell receptor beta chains sequenced from one sample in a study of T cell changes during pregnancy in multiple sclerosis. Clones were read by immunoSEQ multiplex PCR, and TCRdb kept only the in-frame ones, dropping some. This repertoire shows about 36,000 clones, about 91% found once; its top ten account for more than 0.4%. Material: CD4+ T cells from peripheral blood mononuclear cells, obtained after pregnancy. These receptors all come from a female donor with multiple sclerosis, enrolled in a pregnancy study.

This clone was recorded only once. The chain links TRBV7-9 to TRBJ2-5; D possibly corresponds to TRBD1 (6 bases). The CDR3 spans 14 residues. Germline V gives CDR1 SEHNR, CDR2 FQNEAQ (reference sequence). V was pared by 0 bases and J by 4 bases, with 9 bases between. The CDR3 region has the DNA TGTGCCAGCAGCTTAGCGGGCAGGGGAGAGACCCAGTACTTC. Its translation is CASSLAGRGETQYF.

This clone was counted a single time. This chain uses TRBV10-3 with TRBJ1-5, with 9 bases that match TRBD1. The length of the CDR3 is 15 residues. V trimming: 6 bases; J trimming: 6 bases; junction bases outside the gene matches: 9. The germline V gene has CDR1 ENHRY and CDR2 SYGVKD. The CDR3 loop is CAISLSGQGSQPQHF. The CDR3, as DNA: TGTGCCATCAGCCTCTCCGGACAGGGGAGTCAGCCCCAGCATTTT.

V and J are TRBV29-1 and TRBJ1-2, with 8 bases matching TRBD1. The length of the CDR3 is 13 residues. Germline values: CDR1 SQVTM, CDR2 ANQGSEA. V lost 7 bases, J lost 0 bases, and 4 bases stayed unmatched. Here the CDR3 reads CSAGTGPNYGYTF. The CDR3 DNA sequence: TGCAGCGCCGGGACAGGACCTAACTATGGCTACACCTTC.